Below are 5 T cell receptor beta chains sequenced from a single sample in a study of monozygotic twins with inflammatory bowel disease. TCRdb derives one entry per CDR3 protein from the 5' RACE reads, leaving out DNA. Listed are tens of thousands of distinct CDR3 sequences; 7.4% falls within the top ten. Sequenced input: blood. These receptor sequences come from a human donor with ulcerative colitis or Crohn's disease, or a healthy co-twin of an affected twin (not recorded which).

The chain links TRBV7-2 to TRBJ2-1; lacking DNA, the TRBD2 call made by TCRdb goes unchecked. CDR3 length: 14 residues. Germline loops: CDR1 SGHTA, CDR2 FQGNSA. Here the CDR3 reads CASSPRAGYNEQFF.

This chain links TRBV2 with TRBJ1-1. The germline gives CDR1 SNHLY, CDR2 FYNNEI. The CDR3 consists of 19 residues. This CDR3 reads CASRSKPLNGVLGNTEAFF.

V is TRBV12-3 or TRBV12-4 and J is TRBJ1-5. This CDR3 is built from 12 residues. The CDR3 protein is CASRTYPQPQHF.

The rearrangement uses TRBV6-4 and TRBJ1-6; the TRBD1 assignment by TCRdb is unverifiable without DNA. The CDR3 extends over 15 amino acids. The germline CDR1 and CDR2 sequences are MRHNA and SNTAGT. CDR3 sequence: CASSSRQALNSPLHF.

The chain couples TRBV19 to TRBJ2-3; TCRdb gives TRBD2 as the D gene, but with no DNA this cannot be confirmed. CDR3 length: 14 residues. Germline assignment: CDR1 LNHDA and CDR2 SQIVND (reference sequence). CDR3 sequence: CASGGLAGGDTQYF.